Listed below are T cell receptor beta chains from one sample, sequenced in a study of blood T cells in healthy people across ages. TCRdb analysed the 5' RACE reads with MiXCR anew, one entry per CDR3 protein. Here the sample spans 750,000 to 950,000 distinct CDR3 sequences, 25% to 30% being singletons. This same sample was also part of a study on T cells of mothers and their children.

Specimen: blood. All receptors come from a boy under 18 in good health. Each CDR3 is given with its conserved first and last residue. The D gene is left open where the match is weak. Part of the rows lack a size; the others show once, few, many or a class for expanded clones.

CASSNPGILTDTQYF	TGTGCCAGCAGCAATCCAGGGATACTCACAGATACGCAGTATTTT	-	TRBV5-4	TRBJ2-3	few
CSASTSGGRIKTQYF	TGCAGTGCTAGTACATCGGGGGGCAGAATAAAGACCCAGTACTTC	-	TRBV20-1	TRBJ2-5	-
CASSSILVSYNEQFF	TGTGCCAGCAGCTCCATATTGGTTTCCTACAATGAGCAGTTCTTC	-	TRBV11-2	TRBJ2-1	-
CASSQVSGGGSAYNEQFF	TGTGCCAGCAGCCAAGTTTCTGGCGGGGGCTCCGCCTACAATGAGCAGTTCTTC	-	TRBV4-2	TRBJ2-1	-
CASSVGAGGPLVETQYF	TGTGCCAGCAGCGTAGGGGCGGGGGGACCCCTGGTAGAGACCCAGTACTTC	TRBD2	TRBV9	TRBJ2-5	-
CASSYSGGDYNEQFF	TGTGCCAGCAGTTACTCAGGGGGCGATTACAATGAGCAGTTCTTC	TRBD1	TRBV6-5	TRBJ2-1	few
CASSQRETQETQYF	TGCGCCAGCAGCCAACGGGAGACCCAAGAGACCCAGTACTTC	-	TRBV4-1	TRBJ2-5	few
CASSPLTGSNSPLHF	TGTGCCAGCAGTCCATTGACAGGTTCTAATTCACCCCTCCACTTT	-	TRBV28	TRBJ1-6	-
CASSQEAGLVWQDTQYF	TGTGCCAGCAGCCAAGAGGCAGGATTGGTCTGGCAAGATACGCAGTATTTT	-	TRBV14	TRBJ2-3	few
CSVEDGGGQSTYEQYF	TGCAGCGTTGAAGATGGGGGGGGACAGAGTACCTACGAGCAGTACTTC	-	TRBV29-1	TRBJ2-7	few
CSAIFPGLYNEQFF	TGCAGTGCCATATTCCCGGGACTATACAATGAGCAGTTCTTC	TRBD2	TRBV20-1	TRBJ2-1	-
CASSESASGGEETQYF	TGCGCCAGCAGTGAGTCGGCTAGCGGGGGAGAAGAGACCCAGTACTTC	TRBD2	TRBV10-1	TRBJ2-5	few
CASSGDVDAGEQYF	TGTGCCAGCAGCGGGGACGTTGATGCCGGCGAGCAGTACTTC	-	TRBV13	TRBJ2-7	-
CASSPHRGQGNTEAFF	TGTGCCAGCAGCCCGCACAGGGGGCAAGGGAACACTGAAGCTTTCTTT	TRBD1	TRBV9	TRBJ1-1	-
CSVARTGGLLF	TGCAGCGTAGCCAGGACAGGTGGTCTCCTCTTC	TRBD1	TRBV29-1	TRBJ2-5	few
CASSSGGRDTEAFF	TGCGCCAGCAGCTCTGGGGGGCGAGACACTGAAGCTTTCTTT	-	TRBV5-1	TRBJ1-1	few
CSAPLAGPTDTQYF	TGCAGTGCGCCACTAGCGGGGCCTACAGATACGCAGTATTTT	TRBD2	TRBV20-1	TRBJ2-3	-
CASSLAAGRETQYF	TGTGCCAGCAGCTTAGCGGCGGGTCGGGAGACCCAGTACTTC	-	TRBV5-1	TRBJ2-5	many
CASSLTGSLSYEQYF	TGTGCCAGCAGCTTGACCGGGTCCCTCTCCTACGAGCAGTACTTC	-	TRBV5-6	TRBJ2-7	-
CSARAPPPGRRETQYF	TGCAGTGCTAGGGCCCCTCCGCCAGGGCGGCGGGAGACCCAGTACTTC	-	TRBV20-1	TRBJ2-5	-
CATLGSGLREQYF	TGTGCCACTCTCGGGAGTGGTCTACGAGAGCAGTACTTC	-	TRBV6-5	TRBJ2-7	few
CASSSRLGGQPQHF	TGTGCCAGCAGTTCACGACTGGGTGGACAGCCCCAGCATTTT	-	TRBV28	TRBJ1-5	-
CASSPQAYEAFF	TGTGCCAGCAGTCCGCAGGCATATGAAGCTTTCTTT	-	TRBV12-3/TRBV12-4	TRBJ1-1	many
CASSSAGIAGAGEQYF	TGTGCCAGCAGCTCGGCCGGAATAGCGGGGGCGGGGGAGCAGTACTTC	TRBD2	TRBV5-4	TRBJ2-5	few
CASSRALKGGGNEQFF	TGTGCCAGCAGTCGGGCCCTAAAGGGCGGGGGCAATGAGCAGTTCTTC	TRBD2	TRBV6-5	TRBJ2-1	few